The T cell receptor (beta chain) described here comes from a study of CD8+ T cells in alopecia areata (dated by TCRdb to about 2018). Context from the whole study: The treated patients took part in an open-label pilot trial in which moderate-to-severe alopecia areata was treated with oral tofacitinib at 5 to 10 mg twice daily. Patients received tofacitinib for 6 to 18 months and were then followed off drug for 6 months to check for delayed response and recurrence. In both human patients and the C3H/HeJ mouse model, the study applied high-throughput TCRbeta sequencing to look at T cell clonal expansion in alopecia areata. On the human side, TCRbeta sequencing was run on scalp tissue and on sorted CD4+ and CD8+ peripheral blood T cells from healthy controls and from alopecia areata patients with either patchy or totalis/universalis disease. Biopsies were taken from tofacitinib-treated patients at baseline and again at 4 and 24 weeks into treatment, and several of those patients also had a later scalp biopsy. Clonality in the scalp was compared among normal scalp (n=4), patchy alopecia areata scalp (n=8), and alopecia totalis/universalis scalp (n=8). RNA was obtained with the PAXgene miRNA kit for fixed scalp, the miRNeasy kit for PBMCs, and the RNeasy kit for mouse skin. TCRbeta CDR3 regions were amplified by immunoSEQ multiplex PCR using 35 Vbeta forward and 13 Jbeta reverse primers.

The protocol used for the library was the immunoSEQ multiplex PCR assay. RNA was extracted from all samples and reverse transcribed into cDNA, which served as template for TCR sequencing. First-strand cDNA was synthesized using SuperScript III with a 2:1 mix of oligo-dT and random hexamers. A synthetic immune receptor repertoire was used to measure amplification bias, and any remaining bias was corrected computationally. Per the source publication's procedure: Raw reads were preprocessed for error removal, and CDR3 was defined according to IMGT conventions as running from the conserved cysteine to phenylalanine. Clonality was computed by normalizing Shannon entropy by log2 of the number of productive unique TCRs and subtracting the result from 1. CD4 or CD8 identity of scalp clones was inferred by cross-referencing scalp TCRbeta sequences with sorted blood CD4 and CD8 repertoires. Entries here come from immuneACCESS through TCRdb and include only in-frame sequences with V and J called. Some clones fail to appear in such tables; in the studies checked, an unresolved V gene covers under half of the shortfall, and the cause of the remainder is unknown. That table is the source of V, J and clone size, and D and trimming were worked out from the DNA. The sample includes hundreds of thousands of clones, with 67% observed a single time. Around 1.2% of the sample comes from the top ten.

Interpreted using the paper, the time point label stands for: baseline before oral tofacitinib. Lesional scalp punch biopsies and peripheral blood were collected from alopecia areata patients. PBMCs were isolated by density centrifugation and stained for CD3, CD4 and CD8, and CD4+ and CD8+ T cells were sorted on a FACSAria. On the study overall, not on this receptor specifically: TCR sequences shared between patients were less clear than in mice, possibly partly because of HLA diversity in the patient population. Higher clonality and more expanded CD8+ clones were observed in lesional scalp than in normal scalp, particularly in alopecia totalis/universalis, a finding suggestive of antigenic drive. Resident alphabeta T cells in normal human skin are also sequenced, complicating scalp TCR repertoire analysis, unlike mouse skin dominated by gammadelta T cells.

On this clone itself: There is no known antigen for this receptor. Within one base of it there is no much larger clone, and no base qualities were kept.

V drops 5 bases and J drops 1 base, leaving 8 bases in between. The CDR3 measures 13 amino acids from cysteine to phenylalanine. Just CDR3 DNA is preserved here, 39 bases in frame from base 1. CDR1 and CDR2, per the germline V gene, are KGHSH and LQKENI. Recombination joined TRBV18 with TRBJ2-5, with TRBD1 tentatively as D gene (6 bases match). The material sequenced was CD4+ T cells sorted from blood, taken at week 0. The sequence derives from a human donor with alopecia areata. The CDR3 region: CASSGQTQETQYF. The DNA sequence is given as TGTGCCAGCTCAGGACAGACCCAAGAGACCCAGTACTTC. Where the CDR3 stops, the reference TRBV18 and TRBJ2-5 genes take over; the full variable domain is NAGVMQNPRHLVRRRGQEARLRCSPMKGHSHVYWYRQLPEEGLKFMVYLQKENIIDESGMPKERFSAEFPKEGPSILRIQQVVRGDSAAYFCASSGQTQETQYFGPGTRLLVL.